The 26 T cell receptor beta chains reported below all come from one sample, sequenced in a study of T cells in Graves' hyperthyroidism and ophthalmopathy. Researchers amplified the TCR beta CDR3 regions from RNA transcripts. Using the HTBI primer set, a first-round RT-PCR was run on the TCR CDR3. TCRdb passed the multiplex PCR reads through MiXCR, listing each CDR3 protein once. The data contain 500,000 to 650,000 distinct CDR3 sequences, 17% of them singletons. The source material was blood. The origin of the receptors is a woman younger than 30 with Graves' ophthalmopathy.

A note on this clonotype: This clone may be a read error of a much larger clone one base away. The CDR3 protein is CASRTGQNTEAFF. In nucleotides, the CDR3 is TGTGCCAGCAGGACAGGACAGAACACTGAAGCTTTCTTT. V is TRBV7-9 and J is TRBJ1-1; TRBD1 is a possible D gene (6 bases). The germline V and J ends were trimmed by 6 bases and 1 base, with 9 bases remaining between them. The CDR3 is 13 residues long. The V gene's germline CDR1 is SEHNR and CDR2 FQNEAQ (reference sequence).

This clonotype has a handful of counts. The chain recombines TRBV2 with TRBJ1-2; 7 nucleotides match TRBD1. Per the germline V gene, CDR1 is SNHLY and CDR2 is FYNNEI. Germline trimming cut 11 bases from V and 3 bases from J; bases unmatched to any gene: 12. This CDR3 is built from 14 residues. The CDR3 DNA reads as TGTGCCGGTCGAGGAACAGGGGAATACTATGGCTACACCTTC. Its protein is CAGRGTGEYYGYTF. The complete variable domain, with remaining parts taken from reference TRBV2 and TRBJ1-2, reads EPEVTQTPSHQVTQMGQEVILRCVPISNHLYFYWYRQILGQKVEFLVSFYNNEISEKSEIFDDQFSVERPDGSNFTLKIRSTKLEDSAMYFCAGRGTGEYYGYTFGSGTRLTVV.

This clonotype came up many times. V is TRBV6-2 or TRBV6-3 and J is TRBJ2-7; 10 bases agree with TRBD2. J gave up 5 bases and V 7 bases, and 17 bases lay outside the gene matches. The CDR3 spans 17 residues. Looked up from germline, CDR1 is MNHEY and CDR2 is SVGEGT. The CDR3 DNA reads TGTGCCAGCACCCAGGGGCTAGCGGGAGAGAACCGCGACGAGCAGTACTTC. It codes for CASTQGLAGENRDEQYF.

V usage is TRBV5-8 and J usage is TRBJ2-7, with TRBD2 matching over 9 bases. This CDR3 has 16 amino acids. CDR1 is SGHTS, CDR2 YDEGEE, per germline. The V gene end was trimmed by 0 bases and the J gene end by 2 bases; junction bases not matched to a gene: 6. The CDR3 protein is CASSLVASGTTYEQYF. The CDR3 DNA sequence: TGTGCCAGCAGCTTGGTAGCTAGCGGGACTACCTACGAGCAGTACTTC. Based on the CDR3 plus reference TRBV5-8 and TRBJ2-7, the full variable domain is EAGVTQSPTHLIKTRGQQATLRCSPISGHTSVYWYQQALGLGLQFLLWYDEGEERNRGNFPPRFSGRQFPNYSSELNVNALELEDSALYLCASSLVASGTTYEQYFGPGTRLTVT.

This clonotype was counted at least ten times. The V gene is TRBV28, the J gene TRBJ1-1; no firm D call. The CDR3 is 16 amino acids. CDR1 and CDR2 (germline): MDHEN, SYDVKM. The V gene lost 3 bases and the J gene lost 0 bases, with 14 bases spanning the gap. The CDR3 protein is CASSFEFGRMNTEAFF. The CDR3 DNA reads as TGTGCCAGCAGTTTTGAATTCGGACGTATGAACACTGAAGCTTTCTTT.

V is TRBV6-2 or TRBV6-3 and J is TRBJ1-3; maybe TRBD1 (6 bases). Trimming removed 5 bases from V and 4 bases from J, with 18 bases in between. There are 16 residues in the CDR3. Germline assignment: CDR1 MNHEY and CDR2 SVGEGT. Here the CDR3 DNA reads TGTGCCAGCAGTCTGACCACAGGGTCGGGAGGAAACACCATATATTTT. This translates into CASSLTTGSGGNTIYF.

There are many counts of this clonotype. The chain couples TRBV2 to TRBJ2-7, with a tentative D call TRBD1 (5 bases). V was pared by 6 bases and J by 6 bases, with 12 bases between. This CDR3 has 12 amino acids. Germline V gene lookup returns CDR1 SNHLY and CDR2 FYNNEI. The CDR3 here is CASRPTAGEQYF. In nucleotides, the CDR3 is TGTGCCAGCAGGCCGACAGCCGGCGAGCAGTACTTC.

This clonotype was found many times. Here the CDR3 DNA reads TGTGCCAGCAGCTTAGTAACTAACCAAGAGACCCAGTACTTC. It encodes CASSLVTNQETQYF. The chain couples TRBV13 to TRBJ2-5; no clear D. CDR1 PRHDT and CDR2 FYEKMQ come from the germline V gene (reference sequence). V was clipped by 1 base and J by 0 bases, with 6 bases between them. CDR3 length equals 14 residues.

This clonotype was seen at least ten times. The DNA for the CDR3 is TGTGCCAGCAGCTTAGACGGGGGGTTCTATGGCTACACCTTC. This encodes CASSLDGGFYGYTF. The V call is TRBV11-2, the J call TRBJ1-2; tentative D call: TRBD1 (5 bases). V was clipped by 0 bases and J by 4 bases, with 9 bases between them. This CDR3 spans 14 amino acids. The germline CDR1 and CDR2 sequences are SGHAT and FQNNGV.

This clonotype was seen only a few times. The chain employs TRBV6-1 and TRBJ2-3, with D perhaps matching TRBD1 or TRBD2 (5 bases each). Germline loops: CDR1 MNHNS, CDR2 SASEGT. The CDR3 consists of 13 residues. V was cut by 6 bases and J by 6 bases, with 13 bases left in between. CDR3: CASRDSWGDTQYF. CDR3 sequence (DNA): TGTGCCAGCAGAGATAGTTGGGGGGATACGCAGTATTTT.

This clonotype was picked up many times. The chain recombines TRBV6-6 with TRBJ2-1; D unclear. The CDR3 contains 13 residues. Germline V gene sequence: CDR1 MNHNY, CDR2 SVGAGI (reference sequence). V dropped 2 bases and J dropped 9 bases, with 11 bases sitting between them. CDR3 residues: CASSYGSRGEQFF. DNA for the CDR3: TGTGCCAGCAGTTACGGCTCTCGCGGTGAGCAGTTCTTC.

Many counts were recorded for this clonotype. The rearrangement uses TRBV10-3 and TRBJ2-2; 7 positions match TRBD2. The length of the CDR3 is 15 residues. Germline-derived CDR1 and CDR2 are ENHRY and SYGVKD. The ends lost 4 bases at V and 6 bases at J; junction bases unmatched: 8. DNA for the CDR3: TGTGCCATCAGTGTGGTGGCGGGAGCCCCCGGGGAGCTGTTTTTT. Translation gives CAISVVAGAPGELFF.

The chain employs TRBV7-3 and TRBJ2-4; a possible D gene is TRBD2 (6 bases). The CDR3 consists of 16 residues. From germline, CDR1 is SGHTA and CDR2 FQGTGA. Trimming pared 2 bases from V and 1 base from J, leaving 12 bases between. CDR3 coding DNA: TGTGCCAGCAGCTTAGTGGGCGGGACTGCCAAAAACATTCAGTACTTC. Translated, it gives CASSLVGGTAKNIQYF.

This clonotype came up many times. The chain joins TRBV5-5 to TRBJ2-1, with 10 bases lining up with TRBD2. Germline loops: CDR1 SGHKS, CDR2 YYEKEE (reference sequence). J lost 6 bases, V lost 4 bases, and 4 bases had no gene match. The CDR3 is made up of 14 amino acids. In DNA form, the CDR3 reads TGTGCCAGCAGCCTGAGCGGGAGGGCCAATGAGCAGTTCTTC. Amino acid sequence: CASSLSGRANEQFF.

The table lists this clonotype with many counts. The rearrangement uses TRBV9 and TRBJ1-5, with a weak D call TRBD1 (5 bases). Looked up from germline, CDR1 is SGDLS and CDR2 is YYNGEE. V lost 4 bases, J lost 6 bases, and 17 bases lay in between. The CDR3 consists of 15 residues. CDR3 loop: CASSSRGDPGQPQHF. The CDR3 DNA reads TGTGCCAGCAGCTCTCGGGGGGACCCAGGTCAGCCCCAGCATTTT.

This clonotype was recorded at least ten times. The chain employs TRBV27 and TRBJ1-5; TRBD1 matches at 11 bases. The CDR3 is made up of 17 amino acids. Germline lookup yields CDR1 MNHEY and CDR2 SMNVEV (reference sequence). The V segment lost 8 bases and the J segment 2 bases; nucleotides outside the gene matches: 11. The CDR3 loop is CASFRDRGFACNQPQHF. CDR3 bases: TGTGCCAGCTTCCGGGACAGGGGGTTTGCTTGCAATCAGCCCCAGCATTTT.

In regard to this clonotype: Possible read error: a much larger clone is one base away. This CDR3 is missing its conserved last phenylalanine or tryptophan, likely due to a read error. The chain links TRBV10-3 to TRBJ1-1; TRBD1 agrees at 11 bases. Trimming removed 6 bases from V and 3 bases from J; junction bases left unmatched: 3. The germline gives CDR1 ENHRY, CDR2 SYGVKD. The CDR3 runs to 14 residues. The CDR3 sequence: CAISGTGGYTEAFL. The CDR3 nucleotides read TGTGCCATCAGCGGGACAGGGGGATACACTGAAGCTTTCCTT.

The rearrangement joins TRBV3-1 to TRBJ1-2; no firm D call. The CDR3 extends over 14 amino acids. V lost 3 bases and J 4 bases, leaving 12 bases between the germline ends. CDR1 and CDR2 (germline): LGHDT, YNNKEL (reference sequence). CDR3 DNA: TGTGCCAGCAGCCACGGGGAGATTCTCTATGGCTACACCTTC. The encoded protein is CASSHGEILYGYTF. Full variable domain (remainder filled in from reference TRBV3-1 and TRBJ1-2): DTAVSQTPKYLVTQMGNDKSIKCEQNLGHDTMYWYKQDSKKFLKIMFSYNNKELIINETVPNRFSPKSPDKAHLNLHINSLELGDSAVYFCASSHGEILYGYTFGSGTRLTVV.

V gene TRBV29-1 combines with J gene TRBJ2-2; 9 bases align to TRBD2. The V gene end was trimmed by 7 bases and the J gene end by 9 bases; junction bases not matched to a gene: 6. Per germline, CDR1 SQVTM and CDR2 ANQGSEA. The CDR3 extends over 12 amino acids. The CDR3 DNA reads as TGCAGCGGGGTAGGACTAGCGCGGGAGCTGTTTTTT. Its protein product is CSGVGLARELFF.

This chain joins TRBV4-1 and TRBJ2-2, with 13 bases that match TRBD2. Trimming took 4 bases from V and 7 from J; bases not matched to a gene: 6. Germline loops: CDR1 MGHRA, CDR2 YSYEKL. The CDR3 totals 16 residues. The CDR3 nucleotides read TGCGCCAGCAGCCTCGGACTAGCGGGAGTAGGCGGGGAGCTGTTTTTT. This gives the protein CASSLGLAGVGGELFF.

This clonotype showed up just a few times. The rearrangement links TRBV6-1 to TRBJ1-2; no clear D. CDR1 and CDR2 from the germline V gene are MNHNS and SASEGT. Trimming removed 8 bases at V and 8 bases at J, with 12 bases between. This CDR3 region has 11 residues. CDR3 DNA sequence: TGTGCCAGCTTGGGTACACCGGGCTACACCTTC. Protein sequence: CASLGTPGYTF.

Ten or more counts support this clonotype. The chain has TRBV7-3 and TRBJ2-1; no definite D call. There are 13 residues in the CDR3. Trimming left V 5 bases short and J 2 bases short, with 7 bases between. Germline values: CDR1 SGHTA, CDR2 FQGTGA. In DNA form, the CDR3 reads TGTGCCAGCAGCCCCGACCCCTACAATGAGCAGTTCTTC. Its translation is CASSPDPYNEQFF.

This clonotype was recorded at least ten times. The chain is built from TRBV5-6 and TRBJ1-2; no clear D gene. Trimming removed 4 bases from V and 3 bases from J, with 13 bases in between. The CDR3 extends over 14 amino acids. Germline CDR1 is SGHDT and CDR2 is YYEEEE. The CDR3 sequence: CASSPGLADYGYTF. Written as DNA, the CDR3 is TGTGCCAGCAGCCCTGGTTTAGCGGACTATGGCTACACCTTC.

In its sample, this clonotype was seen a few times. This could be a read error, since a much larger clone is one nucleotide away. V is TRBV6-1 and J is TRBJ1-1; D uncertain. Trimming stripped 6 bases from V and 1 base from J, with 9 bases between. The CDR3 loop spans 13 amino acids. The germline CDR1 and CDR2 sequences are MNHNS and SASEGT. This chain's CDR3 is CASSRVPNTEAFF. In DNA, the CDR3 is TGTGCCAGCAGCCGAGTTCCGAACACTGAAGCTTTCTTT.

This clonotype was observed a handful of times. The chain recombines TRBV5-1 with TRBJ2-1; D might be TRBD1 (5 bases). Deletions cut 4 bases from V and 0 bases from J, with 14 bases between. Germline V gene data show CDR1 as SGHRS and CDR2 as YFSETQ. The CDR3 runs 16 residues. This CDR3 is CASSITGASSYNEQFF. DNA of the CDR3: TGCGCCAGCAGCATTACAGGTGCAAGCTCCTACAATGAGCAGTTCTTC.

The gene calls are TRBV7-9 and TRBJ2-5; D not resolved. Germline V gene data show CDR1 as SEHNR and CDR2 as FQNEAQ (reference sequence). V was clipped by 5 bases and J by 5 bases, with 15 bases between them. The CDR3 consists of 14 residues. The CDR3 coding sequence is TGTGCCAGCAGCACCGAGGTGTCCGGCGAGACCCAGTACTTC. It specifies CASSTEVSGETQYF.